The sequence of this TCR beta chain was determined in a study of shared clonotypes between healthy human individuals. Per the study methods: From ImmunoSEQ came sequences covering only the junction and carrying no quality scores, so filtering differed. Sequencing used immunoSEQ multiplex PCR; TCRdb keeps in-frame clones, though not all of them. D and trimming come from the DNA, and the V and J calls and clone size come from that table. The repertoire holds nearly 2 million clones, with about 95% as singletons. Per germline, CDR1 LNHDA and CDR2 SQIVND (reference sequence). CDR3 length: 14 residues. V lost 5 bases, J lost 1 base, and 12 bases lay in between. Naive CD8 cells lacked CD45RO and underwent positive selection for CCR7, leaving out terminally differentiated effector memory CD45RA+ cells.

The chain is built from TRBV19 and TRBJ2-7; D is unresolved. The receptor comes from a man younger than 35 in good health. The source material was naive CD8+ T cells sorted from blood. The DNA of the CDR3 is TGTGCCAGTAGTTCCCGAGGAGCTTCCTACGAGCAGTACTTC. Amino acid sequence: CASSSRGASYEQYF.